This T cell receptor (delta chain) was documented in a study of delta chains in infants with herpesvirus infections. Study at large: Infants in Uganda were tracked from birth through primary CMV infection. Study results and caveats: Among approximately 19 CMV-infected infants, several showed the public Vdelta1 clonotype. Among Vdelta1 cells, the public clonotype apparently waned within roughly 9 weeks. Possibly, this public clonotype is present below detection in uninfected infants.

Gamma-chain- and delta-chain-specific primers converted PBMC RNA into TCR cDNA. TCRdb re-called the RT-PCR reads through CATT. Of about 330 delta-chain clones listed, approximately 14% are singletons. The length of the CDR3 is 24 residues. V was clipped by 5 bases and J by 4 bases; unmatched bases: 32. CDR1 and CDR2 (germline): TSWWSYY, QGS. This clone ranks as large. Its antigen remains unidentified. This sample includes further DNA sequences coding for the same CDR3. V usage is TRDV1 and J usage is TRDJ1; 12 positions agree with TRDD3. The origin of this receptor is a human donor who was a Ugandan infant, either HIV-exposed or HIV-unexposed (not recorded which). The specimen was peripheral blood, collected at time point 1 of longitudinal follow-up. CDR3 residues: CALGLPQSYWGILCPPNCDDKLIF. The CDR3 DNA sequence: TGTGCTCTTGGGCTCCCCCAATCCTACTGGGGGATACTGTGTCCACCGAACTGCGACGATAAACTCATCTTT.